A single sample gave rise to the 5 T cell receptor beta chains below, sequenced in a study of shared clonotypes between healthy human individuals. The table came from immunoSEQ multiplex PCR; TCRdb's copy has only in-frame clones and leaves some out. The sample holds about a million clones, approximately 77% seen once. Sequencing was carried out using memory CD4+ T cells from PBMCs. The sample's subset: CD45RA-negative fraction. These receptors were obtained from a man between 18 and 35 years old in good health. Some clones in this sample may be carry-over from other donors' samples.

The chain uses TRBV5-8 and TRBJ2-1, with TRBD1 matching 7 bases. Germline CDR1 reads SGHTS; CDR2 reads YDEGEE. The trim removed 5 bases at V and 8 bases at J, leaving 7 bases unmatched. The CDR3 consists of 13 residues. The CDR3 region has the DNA TGTGCCAGCAGTACAGGGCAGGGGGATGAGCAGTTCTTC. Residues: CASSTGQGDEQFF.

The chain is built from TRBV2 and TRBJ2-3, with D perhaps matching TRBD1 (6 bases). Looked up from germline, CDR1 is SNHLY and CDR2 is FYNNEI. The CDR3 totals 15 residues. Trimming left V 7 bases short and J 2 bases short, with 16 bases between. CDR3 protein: CASTGQILPTDTQYF. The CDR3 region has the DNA TGTGCCAGCACTGGACAGATCCTCCCCACAGATACGCAGTATTTT.

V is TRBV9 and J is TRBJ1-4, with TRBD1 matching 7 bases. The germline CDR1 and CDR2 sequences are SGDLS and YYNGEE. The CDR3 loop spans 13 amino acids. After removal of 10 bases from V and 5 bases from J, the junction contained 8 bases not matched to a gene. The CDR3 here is CASRGDSNEKLFF. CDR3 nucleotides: TGTGCCTCCCGGGGGGACAGCAATGAAAAACTGTTTTTT. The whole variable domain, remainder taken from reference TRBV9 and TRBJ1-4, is DSGVTQTPKHLITATGQRVTLRCSPRSGDLSVYWYQQSLDQGLQFLIQYYNGEERAKGNILERFSAQQFPDLHSELNLSSLELGDSALYFCASRGDSNEKLFFGSGTQLSVL.

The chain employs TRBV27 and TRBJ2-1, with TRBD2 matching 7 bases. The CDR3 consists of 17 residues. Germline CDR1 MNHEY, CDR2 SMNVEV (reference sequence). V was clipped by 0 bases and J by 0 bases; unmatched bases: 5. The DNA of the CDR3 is TGTGCCAGCAGTTTATCGGGGGGGGTGAGCTCCTACAATGAGCAGTTCTTC. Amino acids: CASSLSGGVSSYNEQFF.

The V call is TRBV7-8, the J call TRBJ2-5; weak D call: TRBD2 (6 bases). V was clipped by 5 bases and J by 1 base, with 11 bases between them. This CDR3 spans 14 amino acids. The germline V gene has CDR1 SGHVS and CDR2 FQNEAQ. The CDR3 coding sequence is TGTGCCAGCAGCGCCTCGGGACTCCAAGAGACCCAGTACTTC. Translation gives CASSASGLQETQYF.